This TCR beta chain came from a study of shared clonotypes between healthy human individuals (dated by TCRdb to 2018 to 2021). As for the study more broadly: A couple of women and a few men aged 18 to 49 years were included in the cohort. Libraries were prepared and TCR repertoires were sequenced by different laboratories using diverse techniques, in order to increase sequencing depth and limit assay-specific biases. For each donor, CD4 naive and CD4 memory were each run on three plates, CD8 naive on two plates, and CD8 memory on one plate. Per donor, leukapheresis produced somewhere between about 0.94 and 10 billion PBMCs. Blood TCR repertoires of about five healthy adults were deeply sequenced to estimate repertoire size and the extent of clonotype sharing between individuals. The research as a whole found: Sampling was restricted to blood, and TCR repertoires in tissues likely differ from the TCR repertoires found in blood. Clonotypes shared by all four sorted-subset donors showed higher generation probabilities than non-shared clonotypes. Pairwise subsampling indicated that sequencing depth was expected to affect the degree of clonotype sharing among donors. Larger estimated clonotype richness was generally found for naive subsets than for memory subsets. Sharing across a few donors was observed for around 5% of naive CD4, around 3.5% of naive CD8, 2% to 2.5% of memory CD4, and about 0.4% of memory CD8 clonotypes. The genetic and exposure-history diversity represented was limited by the small number of donors. Even with the large sequencing depth, rarefaction of the sorted-subset datasets indicated that sequencing was incomplete.

Concerning this clone itself: The antigen it binds to is not known. The record has no base qualities; no much larger clone is one base away.

The donors were healthy, HIV-negative adults with no recently reported acute infections or vaccinations. Every donor was a Caucasian adult living in Nashville, Tennessee, USA. CD4+ T cells were enriched through magnetic negative selection, after which naive cells were positively selected on CD45RA and the remaining negative fraction served as the memory subset. Blood was obtained by leukapheresis, after which PBMCs were separated by Ficoll-Histopaque density gradient centrifugation and cryopreserved in liquid nitrogen vapor phase. Analytical flow cytometry was used to check the purity and quantity of every magnetically sorted T cell population. Each sorted fraction had its genomic DNA isolated and then quantified by UV absorbance on a Nanodrop 2000c. Taken from the germline V gene (reference sequence), the CDR1 and CDR2 loops are MNHEY and SMNVEV. Taken from cysteine to phenylalanine, the CDR3 has 15 residues. Just the 45-base CDR3 DNA is kept, in frame starting at base 1. V is reduced by 4 bases and J by 4 bases, leaving a spacing of 16 bases between them.

Using the deep immunoSEQ assay, TCR CDR3 regions were amplified from genomic DNA by multiplex PCR. Extracted genomic DNA from each cell subset was spread evenly across all wells of several immunoSEQ 96-well plates, with each plate serving as a replicate. For sorted subsets, each replicate PCR was loaded with about 0.2 ug genomic DNA, equivalent to 30,000 or so T cell genomes. Purified libraries were measured with a Qubit 3.0 fluorometer, size-checked on a Bioanalyzer 2100, and measured again with the KAPA Library Quantification kit. Every immunoSEQ 96-well plate was sequenced on a separate single-read 150-cycle Illumina NextSeq 550 flow cell. For the original study's pipeline: Because the immunoSEQ output included only junctional sequences and no quality scores, the filtering could not be the same as the filtering used for full-length reads. Sequences were annotated with PyIR, a Python wrapper for IgBLAST v1.9, using IMGT germline references to assign V/J genes and CDR3. Reads were filtered out if the reads had weak V/J assignments (E-value above 1e-6), no CDR3, stop codons, out-of-frame junctions, or ambiguous translated residues. A V3J clonotype was defined by an identical inferred V gene, J gene, and CDR3 amino acid sequence. To compute the percentage overlap between repertoires, the number of shared unique clonotypes was divided by the size of the smaller repertoire. Repertoire richness was assessed with RTK rarefaction, the Chao1 estimator, and Recon v2.1 estimates of unobserved clonotypes. For all TCRbeta clonotypes obtained by the gDNA method from a few donors, generation probabilities were computed with OLGA. TCRdb provides this immuneACCESS table in a form limited to in-frame rearrangements. Some clones are lacking; in checked studies, under half of them reflect an unresolved V gene, and why the rest are absent is not known. From that table come the V and J calls and clone size; the DNA was used to work out D and trimming. A total of roughly 650,000 clones appear in this sample, around 97% of them only once. The ten largest clones capture 0.055% to 0.07% of the sample.

The chain joins TRBV27 to TRBJ1-2, with the D gene too uncertain to name. The sequence derives from a woman younger than 45 in good health. Sequences were obtained from naive CD4+ T cells sorted from blood. Taken with the paper, the label for cell subset or site translates to: CD45RA+ positively selected. CDR3 reads: CASSSPRASIYGYTF. DNA sequence: TGTGCCAGCAGTTCTCCACGGGCCAGTATCTATGGCTACACCTTC.